This record concerns one TCR beta chain sequence. The germline CDR1 and CDR2 sequences are SGDLS and YYNGEE. V was clipped by 7 bases and J by 5 bases; unmatched bases: 13. This CDR3 has 16 amino acids. The data were taken from a study of technical replicates of blood from a handful of donors. Profiled with immunoSEQ multiplex PCR; TCRdb holds only in-frame clones, not every one. The sample has around 85,000 clones, approximately 94% seen once. The chain links TRBV9 to TRBJ2-1; 9 positions match TRBD2. The sample taken for sequencing was T cells isolated from PBMCs. The source of this sequence is a human donor in good health. The CDR3 protein is CASDTGGLAPNNEQFF. Written as DNA, the CDR3 is TGTGCCAGCGATACGGGCGGACTAGCGCCAAACAATGAGCAGTTCTTC.